The T cell receptor beta chain described here comes from a study of T cell responses to AZD1222 COVID-19 vaccine. This clone appeared once. Germline CDR1 and CDR2: LGHNA and YNFKEQ. V lost 4 bases and J 3 bases, leaving 14 bases between the germline ends. The CDR3 runs 15 residues. Produced via immunoSEQ multiplex PCR; TCRdb's table is partial and in-frame only. The repertoire holds around 70,000 clones, with around 85% as singletons. The receptor was isolated from an adult in good health. The source was peripheral blood, collected on day 0 of AZD1222 vaccination. This chain links TRBV4-2 with TRBJ2-3, with D possibly matching TRBD1 (5 bases). CDR3 sequence: CASSPTDISTDTQYF. The CDR3 nucleotides read TGTGCCAGCAGCCCCACGGACATCTCGACAGATACGCAGTATTTT.